This T cell receptor beta chain is from a study of regulatory T cells in long-lasting Graves disease. Whole-study results and caveats: Persistent patients had more shared public clonotypes (2,741) than new patients (approximately 970). Under persistent disease, TRBV28, TRBJ1-2 and TRBJ2-5 were used preferentially.

The sample holds a few counts of this clonotype. Its antigen remains unidentified. The time point is: newly diagnosed GD, antithyroid drugs for less than 3 months. Generation of the TCR library employed RNA extracted from PBMCs. Sequencing libraries for TCR beta were prepared with iRepertoire HTBI primers and Arm-PCR of CDR3 regions. One entry per CDR3 protein, called by TCRdb with MiXCR from the multiplex PCR reads. The sample has about 540,000 distinct CDR3 sequences; roughly 13% are singletons. Germline assignment: CDR1 SEHNR and CDR2 FQNEAQ (reference sequence). V was cut by 6 bases and J by 0 bases, with 9 bases left in between. The CDR3 sequence is 14 residues long. A further study also used this sample, focusing on T cells in Graves' hyperthyroidism and ophthalmopathy. From that second work: HTBI primers drove first-round RT-PCR of the TCR CDR3.

This TCR was recovered from a young man with Graves disease. The rearrangement joins TRBV7-9 to TRBJ2-1; D is undetermined. Sample: peripheral blood mononuclear cells (PBMCs), taken at new diagnosis, from a patient treated with antithyroid drugs. DNA for the CDR3: TGTGCCAGCAGTGCCACGAGCTCCTACAATGAGCAGTTCTTC. Translation: CASSATSSYNEQFF.